These 14 T cell receptor beta chains were sequenced from one sample in a study of shared clonotypes between healthy human individuals. Sequencing used immunoSEQ multiplex PCR; TCRdb keeps in-frame clones, though not all of them. The repertoire consists of 180,000 or so clones, with just under 95% occurring once and the leading ten covering about 0.07%. The specimen sequenced was naive CD4+ T cells sorted from blood. Subset defined: CD45RA+ positively selected. The receptors derive from a woman aged 25 to 39 in good health.

The chain uses TRBV7-8 and TRBJ1-5, with 7 bases aligning to TRBD1. V shed 6 bases and J 4 bases; nucleotides not matched to a gene: 9. This CDR3 region has 15 residues. Germline V gene lookup returns CDR1 SGHVS and CDR2 FQNEAQ. CDR3 DNA sequence: TGTGCCAGCAGTCGCCAGACAGGGTCTAATCAGCCCCAGCATTTT. It encodes CASSRQTGSNQPQHF.

V and J are TRBV23-1 and TRBJ2-7, with D unclear. TRBV23-1 is treated as an ORF (open reading frame) with a function not yet certain. The V end was cut by 0 bases, the J end by 3 bases, with 15 bases between. The CDR3 sequence is 16 residues long. The CDR3 DNA reads as TGCGCCAGCAGTCAATCTCAACCACCGCGCGACTACGAGCAGTACTTC. Amino acid sequence: CASSQSQPPRDYEQYF.

V and J are TRBV28 and TRBJ1-2; 8 bases match TRBD1. The CDR3 sequence is 13 residues long. CDR1 MDHEN and CDR2 SYDVKM come from the germline V gene. The trim removed 10 bases at V and 1 base at J, leaving 5 bases unmatched. CDR3 in amino acids: CATLGQGNYGYTF. The CDR3 DNA reads TGTGCCACCCTCGGACAGGGTAACTATGGCTACACCTTC.

The chain is built from TRBV28 and TRBJ2-7; D gene uncertain. CDR1 and CDR2 from the germline V gene are MDHEN and SYDVKM. With 5 bases removed from V and 6 bases from J, the gap between germline ends came to 8 bases. The CDR3 totals 11 residues. DNA of the CDR3: TGTGCCAGCAGTCCCCAGCGCGAGCAGTACTTC. Translated, it gives CASSPQREQYF.

The chain employs TRBV29-1 and TRBJ1-1, with D possibly matching TRBD1 (6 bases). Germline V CDR1 and CDR2: SQVTM, ANQGSEA. This CDR3 has 13 residues. Trimming took off 6 bases at V and 0 bases at J, with 11 bases between the two ends. The DNA for the CDR3 is TGCAGCGTCCTCTCAGGGGTGAACACTGAAGCTTTCTTT. It translates to CSVLSGVNTEAFF.

The chain links TRBV6-6 to TRBJ1-1, with D perhaps matching TRBD1 (6 bases). CDR3 size: 15 residues. The V end was cut by 2 bases, the J end by 3 bases, with 13 bases between. The germline gives CDR1 MNHNY, CDR2 SVGAGI (reference sequence). This chain's CDR3 is CASSYRGARDTEAFF. As DNA, the CDR3 is TGTGCCAGCAGTTACCGGGGGGCCCGGGACACTGAAGCTTTCTTT.

The chain employs TRBV5-1 and TRBJ2-7; TRBD2 agrees at 11 bases. J gave up 7 bases and V 4 bases, and 13 bases lay outside the gene matches. The CDR3 contains 16 residues. Germline V CDR1 and CDR2: SGHRS, YFSETQ. The CDR3 region has the DNA TGCGCCAGCAGCACGGGACTAGCGGAGGCCACCGGGGAGCAGTACTTC. Its protein is CASSTGLAEATGEQYF.

The rearrangement joins TRBV27 to TRBJ1-1, with a possible D match to TRBD1 (5 bases). Trimming stripped 6 bases from V and 11 bases from J, with 31 bases between. This CDR3 is 17 amino acids long. Germline CDR1 MNHEY, CDR2 SMNVEV (reference sequence). The CDR3: CASRRKTAFSKRDMAFF. The CDR3 coding sequence is TGTGCCAGCAGACGCAAGACAGCTTTTTCTAAACGAGATATGGCTTTCTTT.

The chain recombines TRBV11-2 with TRBJ1-1; D possibly corresponds to TRBD1 (5 bases). The CDR3 runs 13 residues. Germline V gives CDR1 SGHAT, CDR2 FQNNGV. V was cut by 4 bases and J by 2 bases, with 8 bases left in between. CDR3 region: CASSSTDNTEAFF. The CDR3 DNA sequence: TGTGCCAGCAGCTCGACAGATAACACTGAAGCTTTCTTT.

This clone was recorded a few times. The chain is built from TRBV7-9 and TRBJ2-7; unclear D gene. CDR1 is SEHNR, CDR2 FQNEAQ, per germline (reference sequence). CDR3 length: 14 amino acids. V gave up 5 bases and J gave up 6 bases, with 17 bases separating them. CDR3 in DNA: TGTGCCAGCAGCCCTCTTTGGGATGATGCCGAGCAGTACTTC. Translated, it gives CASSPLWDDAEQYF.

CDR3 sequence (DNA): TGTGCCAGCAGCGGCGGAGAGAACTATGGCTACACCTTC. Its translation: CASSGGENYGYTF. The chain is built from TRBV2 and TRBJ1-2, with D uncertain. V gave up 6 bases and J gave up 2 bases, with 10 bases separating them. Germline assignment: CDR1 SNHLY and CDR2 FYNNEI. The CDR3 contains 13 residues.

The rearrangement uses TRBV10-1 and TRBJ1-1; tentatively, D is TRBD1 (5 bases). The length of the CDR3 is 16 residues. Germline V gives CDR1 WNHNN, CDR2 SYGVQD (reference sequence). Trimming cost V 2 bases and J 3 bases, with 16 bases left between them. Here the CDR3 reads CASSEIQGFGDTEAFF. CDR3 nucleotides: TGCGCCAGCAGTGAGATCCAGGGATTCGGGGACACTGAAGCTTTCTTT.

The CDR3 DNA follows: TGTGCCAGCAGTTTCCCCGGACGAAGCAATCAGCCCCAGCATTTT. Translating it yields CASSFPGRSNQPQHF. The V and J genes are TRBV28 and TRBJ1-5, with unresolved D. V was pared by 3 bases and J by 1 base, with 10 bases between. This CDR3 has 15 residues. Per germline, CDR1 MDHEN and CDR2 SYDVKM. Variable domain in full (rest from reference TRBV28 and TRBJ1-5): DVKVTQSSRYLVKRTGEKVFLECVQDMDHENMFWYRQDPGLGLRLIYFSYDVKMKEKGDIPEGYSVSREKKERFSLILESASTNQTSMYLCASSFPGRSNQPQHFGDGTRLSIL.

V gene TRBV27 combines with J gene TRBJ2-5; tentative D call: TRBD1 (6 bases). The end of the DNA fits TRBJ2-7 better, so the J call may be wrong. CDR1 is MNHEY and CDR2 is SMNVEV in the germline V gene (reference sequence). This CDR3 is 15 amino acids long. The CDR3 nucleotides are TGTGCCAGCAGTTCCCACGGAACAGGGTCCTACGAGCAGTACTTC. Its translation: CASSSHGTGSYEQYF.